The subject of this entry is one T cell receptor (beta chain). Its target is not known. The data stem from a study of memory CD4+ T cells and cytomegalovirus serostatus. About the study: Of the healthy Belgian adults, fewer than 10 were CMV seropositive and about 24 seronegative.

Single viable CD3+CD4+CD8-CD45RO+ cells were sorted as the memory CD4+ T cells. Using immunoSEQ multiplex PCR, the repertoire was profiled, and TCRdb retains in-frame clones only, with some absent. The profile shows 30,000 to 40,000 clones, about 75% of them singletons. Trimming left V 4 bases short and J 2 bases short, with 8 bases between. The CDR3 is made up of 13 amino acids. Germline V CDR1 and CDR2: MDHEN, SYDVKM. Findings and limits, study-wide: Each of approximately 69 CMV-associated TCRbeta sequences occurred in one to five individuals. Suggested: most of the CMV-linked TCR signature lies in CD4+ memory cells.

The clonotype was recovered from an adult in good health and CMV-seronegative. Some clones in this sample may be carry-over from other donors' samples. Source material: memory CD4+ T cells from blood. This sequence joins TRBV28 and TRBJ2-5; D unclear. This CDR3 is CASSSDGQETQYF. In DNA, the CDR3 is TGTGCCAGCAGTTCCGACGGACAAGAGACCCAGTACTTC.